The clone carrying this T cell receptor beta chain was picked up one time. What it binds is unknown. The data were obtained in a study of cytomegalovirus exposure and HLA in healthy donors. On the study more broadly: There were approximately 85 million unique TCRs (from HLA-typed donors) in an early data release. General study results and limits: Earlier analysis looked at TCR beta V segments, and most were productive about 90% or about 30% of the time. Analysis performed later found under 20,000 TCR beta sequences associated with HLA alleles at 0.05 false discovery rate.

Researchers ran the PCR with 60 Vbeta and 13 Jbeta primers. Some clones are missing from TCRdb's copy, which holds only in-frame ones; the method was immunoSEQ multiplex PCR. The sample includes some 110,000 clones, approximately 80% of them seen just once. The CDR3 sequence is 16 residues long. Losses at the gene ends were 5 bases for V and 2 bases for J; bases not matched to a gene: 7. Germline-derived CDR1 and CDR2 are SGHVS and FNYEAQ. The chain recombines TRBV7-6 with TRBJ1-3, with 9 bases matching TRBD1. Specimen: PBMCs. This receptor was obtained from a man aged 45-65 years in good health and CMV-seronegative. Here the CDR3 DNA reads TGTGCCAGCAGCCCTACCGGGACAGGGACTGGAAACACCATATATTTT. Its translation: CASSPTGTGTGNTIYF.